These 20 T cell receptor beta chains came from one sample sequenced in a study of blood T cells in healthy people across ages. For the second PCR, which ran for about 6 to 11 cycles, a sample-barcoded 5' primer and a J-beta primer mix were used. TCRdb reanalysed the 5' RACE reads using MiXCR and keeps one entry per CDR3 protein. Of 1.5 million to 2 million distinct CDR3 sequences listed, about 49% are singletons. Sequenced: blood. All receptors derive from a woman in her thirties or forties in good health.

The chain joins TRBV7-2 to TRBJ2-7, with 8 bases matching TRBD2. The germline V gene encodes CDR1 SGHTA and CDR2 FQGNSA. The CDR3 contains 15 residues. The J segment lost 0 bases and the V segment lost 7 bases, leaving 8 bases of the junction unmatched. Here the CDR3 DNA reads TGTGCCAGCACCTCCGGGGGGGGTTACTCCTACGAGCAGTACTTC. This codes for CASTSGGGYSYEQYF.

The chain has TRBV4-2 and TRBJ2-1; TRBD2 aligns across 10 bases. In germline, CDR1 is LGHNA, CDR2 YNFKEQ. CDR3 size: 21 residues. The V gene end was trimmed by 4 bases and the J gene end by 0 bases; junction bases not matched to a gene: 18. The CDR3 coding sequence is TGTGCCAGCAGCCCTAAAATCGGACTAAGCGGGGGGGTGAGCTCCTACAATGAGCAGTTCTTC. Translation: CASSPKIGLSGGVSSYNEQFF.

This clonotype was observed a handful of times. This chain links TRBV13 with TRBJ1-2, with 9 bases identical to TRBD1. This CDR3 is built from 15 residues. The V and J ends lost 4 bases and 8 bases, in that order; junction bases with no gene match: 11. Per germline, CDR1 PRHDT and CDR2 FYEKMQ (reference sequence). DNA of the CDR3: TGTGCCAGCAGCTACAGGGGGCGCTTCGATTTAGGCTACACCTTC. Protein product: CASSYRGRFDLGYTF.

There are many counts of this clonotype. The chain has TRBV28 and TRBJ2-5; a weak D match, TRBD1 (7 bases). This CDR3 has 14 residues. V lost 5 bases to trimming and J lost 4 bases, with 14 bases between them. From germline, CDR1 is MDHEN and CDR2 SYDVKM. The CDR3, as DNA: TGTGCCAGCAGTCCGCAGGGGGGACGAGAGACCCAGTACTTC. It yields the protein CASSPQGGRETQYF.

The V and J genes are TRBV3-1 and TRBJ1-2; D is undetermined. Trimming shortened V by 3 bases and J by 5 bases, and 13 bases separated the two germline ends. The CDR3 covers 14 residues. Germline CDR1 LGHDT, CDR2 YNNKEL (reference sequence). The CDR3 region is CASSHGEHTYGYTF. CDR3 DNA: TGTGCCAGCAGCCACGGGGAACACACATATGGCTACACCTTC.

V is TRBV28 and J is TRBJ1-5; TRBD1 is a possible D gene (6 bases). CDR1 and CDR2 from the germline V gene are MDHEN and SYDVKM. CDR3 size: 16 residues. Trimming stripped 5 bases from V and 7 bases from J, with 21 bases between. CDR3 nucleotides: TGTGCCAGCAGTCTCTCCTTACATGAGGGGGTCCAGCCCCAGCATTTT. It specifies CASSLSLHEGVQPQHF. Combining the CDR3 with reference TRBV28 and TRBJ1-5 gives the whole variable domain DVKVTQSSRYLVKRTGEKVFLECVQDMDHENMFWYRQDPGLGLRLIYFSYDVKMKEKGDIPEGYSVSREKKERFSLILESASTNQTSMYLCASSLSLHEGVQPQHFGDGTRLSIL.

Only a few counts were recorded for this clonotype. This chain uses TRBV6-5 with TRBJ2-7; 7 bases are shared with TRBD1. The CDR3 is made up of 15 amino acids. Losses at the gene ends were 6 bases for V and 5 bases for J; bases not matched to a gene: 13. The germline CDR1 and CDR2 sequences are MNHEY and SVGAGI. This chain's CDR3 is CASRRGVEGANEQYF. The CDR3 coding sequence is TGTGCCAGCAGGAGAGGGGTTGAGGGGGCCAACGAGCAGTACTTC.

The CDR3 bases are TGTGCCAGCAGCCCACAAACAGGCCTCTCCTACAATGAGCAGTTCTTC. Protein: CASSPQTGLSYNEQFF. J is TRBJ2-1 and V is TRBV27, with a tentative D call TRBD1 (5 bases). CDR1 and CDR2 from the germline V gene are MNHEY and SMNVEV (reference sequence). The V gene lost 6 bases and the J gene lost 0 bases, with 15 bases spanning the gap. This CDR3 has 16 amino acids.

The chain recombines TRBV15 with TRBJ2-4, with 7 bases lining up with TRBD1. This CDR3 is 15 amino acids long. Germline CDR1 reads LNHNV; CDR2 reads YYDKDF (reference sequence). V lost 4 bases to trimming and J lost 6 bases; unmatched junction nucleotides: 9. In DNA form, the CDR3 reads TGTGCCACCAGCAAGAACGACAGGGTCGGAAACATTCAGTACTTC. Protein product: CATSKNDRVGNIQYF. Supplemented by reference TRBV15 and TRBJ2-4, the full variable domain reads DAMVIQNPRYQVTQFGKPVTLSCSQTLNHNVMYWYQQKSSQAPKLLFHYYDKDFNNEADTPDNFQSRRPNTSFCFLDIRSPGLGDTAMYLCATSKNDRVGNIQYFGAGTRLSVL.

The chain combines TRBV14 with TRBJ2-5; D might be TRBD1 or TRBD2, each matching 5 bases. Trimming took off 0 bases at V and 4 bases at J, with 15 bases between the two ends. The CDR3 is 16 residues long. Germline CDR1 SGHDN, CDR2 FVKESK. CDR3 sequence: CASSQDPIWGRETQYF. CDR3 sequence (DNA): TGTGCCAGCAGCCAAGATCCAATATGGGGGAGAGAGACCCAGTACTTC.

The chain's CDR3 is CASSFLGHYTF. CDR3 nucleotide sequence: TGTGCCAGCAGTTTCTTGGGACACTACACCTTC. This chain joins TRBV27 and TRBJ1-2; D is perhaps TRBD1 (6 bases). The germline CDR1 and CDR2 sequences are MNHEY and SMNVEV (reference sequence). Between the trimmed V and J ends, which lost 3 bases and 10 bases, there was a span of 9 bases. This CDR3 comprises 11 residues.

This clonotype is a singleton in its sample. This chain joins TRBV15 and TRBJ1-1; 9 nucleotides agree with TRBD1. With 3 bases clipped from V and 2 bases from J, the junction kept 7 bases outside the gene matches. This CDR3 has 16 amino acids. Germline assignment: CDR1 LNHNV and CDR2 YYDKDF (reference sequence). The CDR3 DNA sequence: TGTGCCACCAGCAGTGGGACAGGGATCATCAACACTGAAGCTTTCTTT. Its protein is CATSSGTGIINTEAFF.

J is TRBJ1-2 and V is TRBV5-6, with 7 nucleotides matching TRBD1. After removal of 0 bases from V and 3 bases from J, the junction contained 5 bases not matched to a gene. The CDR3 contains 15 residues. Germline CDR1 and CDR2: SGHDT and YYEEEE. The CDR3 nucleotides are TGTGCCAGCAGCTTGGCGACAGGGCCATACTATGGCTACACCTTC. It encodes CASSLATGPYYGYTF.

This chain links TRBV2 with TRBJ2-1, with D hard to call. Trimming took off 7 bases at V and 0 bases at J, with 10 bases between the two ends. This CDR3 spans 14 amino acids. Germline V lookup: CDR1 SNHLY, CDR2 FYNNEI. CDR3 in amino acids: CASKTRSSYNEQFF. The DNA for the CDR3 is TGTGCCAGCAAGACCAGGAGCTCCTACAATGAGCAGTTCTTC.

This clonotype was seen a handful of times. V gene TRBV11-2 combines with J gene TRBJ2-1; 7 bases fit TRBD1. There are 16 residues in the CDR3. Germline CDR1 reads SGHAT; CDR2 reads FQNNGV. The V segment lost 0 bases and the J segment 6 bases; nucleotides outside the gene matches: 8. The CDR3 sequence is CASSLDWDSLFNEQFF. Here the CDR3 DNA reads TGTGCCAGCAGCTTAGATTGGGACAGCTTATTCAATGAGCAGTTCTTC.

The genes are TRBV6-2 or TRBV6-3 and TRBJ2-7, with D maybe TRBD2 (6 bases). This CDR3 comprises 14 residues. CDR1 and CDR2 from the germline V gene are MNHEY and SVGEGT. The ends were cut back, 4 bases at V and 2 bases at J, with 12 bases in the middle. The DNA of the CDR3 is TGTGCCAGCAGTTCTACGGGACTGACCTACGAGCAGTACTTC. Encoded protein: CASSSTGLTYEQYF.

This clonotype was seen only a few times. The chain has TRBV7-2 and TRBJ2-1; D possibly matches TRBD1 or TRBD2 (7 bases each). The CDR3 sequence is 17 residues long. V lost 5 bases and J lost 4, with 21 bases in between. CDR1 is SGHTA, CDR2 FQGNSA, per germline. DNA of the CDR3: TGTGCCAGCAGCCCGGGAGGTCCGGGACAGCGGTACAATGAGCAGTTCTTC. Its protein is CASSPGGPGQRYNEQFF.

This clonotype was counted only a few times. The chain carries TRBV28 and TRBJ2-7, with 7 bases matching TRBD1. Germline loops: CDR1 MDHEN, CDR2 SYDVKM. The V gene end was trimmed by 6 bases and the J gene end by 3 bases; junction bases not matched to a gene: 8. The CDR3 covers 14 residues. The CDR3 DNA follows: TGTGCCAGCAGCACCGGGACAGCAATCTACGAGCAGTACTTC. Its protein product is CASSTGTAIYEQYF.

CDR3 in amino acids: CAGQTGAEAFF. The CDR3 DNA sequence: TGTGCCGGCCAGACAGGGGCTGAAGCTTTCTTT. The gene calls are TRBV7-9 and TRBJ1-1; 8 bases fit TRBD1. The germline CDR1 and CDR2 sequences are SEHNR and FQNEAQ (reference sequence). The CDR3 totals 11 residues. The trim removed 11 bases at V and 6 bases at J, leaving 5 bases unmatched. The full variable domain, rest sourced from reference TRBV7-9 and TRBJ1-1, is DTGVSQNPRHKITKRGQNVTFRCDPISEHNRLYWYRQTLGQGPEFLTYFQNEAQLEKSRLLSDRFSAERPKGSFSTLEIQRTEQGDSAMYLCAGQTGAEAFFGQGTRLTVV.

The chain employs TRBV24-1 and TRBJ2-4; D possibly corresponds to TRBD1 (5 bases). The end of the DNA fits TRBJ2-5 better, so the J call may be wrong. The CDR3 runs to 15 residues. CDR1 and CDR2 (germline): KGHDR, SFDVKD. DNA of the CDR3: TGTGCCACCAGTGACCCTGACAGATACGGGGAGACCCAGTACTTC. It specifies CATSDPDRYGETQYF.